One sample yielded the 29 T cell receptor beta chains listed below, sequenced in a study of vaccination and CD4 T cells after COVID-19. With the Oncomine TCR Beta short-read assay, DNA from cultured CD4+ T cells was sequenced. TCRdb fed the PCR reads into MiXCR, producing one record per CDR3 protein. The data show roughly 7,000 distinct CDR3 sequences, 66% seen once. The antigens of these receptors remain unknown. Treatment reported: roughly ten-day PBMC culture with coronavirus spike peptide pools or control peptides (ViraFEST assay). The sample comprised CD4+ T cells from blood, cultured in vitro. The source of these receptors is a human donor who had recovered from COVID-19.

This clonotype turned up a few times. V usage is TRBV6-1 and J usage is TRBJ1-6; D gene ambiguous. This CDR3 comprises 14 residues. The ends were cut back, 4 bases at V and 2 bases at J, with 6 bases in the middle. The V gene's germline CDR1 is MNHNS and CDR2 SASEGT. CDR3 sequence: CASSAGPYNSPLHF. Here the CDR3 DNA reads TGTGCCAGCAGTGCCGGACCCTATAATTCACCCCTCCACTTT.

The V gene is TRBV30, the J gene TRBJ1-2; the D gene is possibly TRBD1 (5 bases). The CDR3 is 11 amino acids. Germline CDR1 reads GTSNPN; CDR2 reads SVGIG (reference sequence). Trimming took 4 bases from V and 9 from J, leaving 12 bases between them. CDR3: CAWTWGGSYTF. CDR3 coding DNA: TGTGCCTGGACCTGGGGGGGGAGCTACACCTTC.

Only one count was recorded for this clonotype. The chain is built from TRBV6-1 and TRBJ1-2; 7 bases match TRBD1. The CDR3 is 19 residues long. Germline V CDR1 and CDR2: MNHNS, SASEGT. Losses at the gene ends were 6 bases for V and 5 bases for J; bases not matched to a gene: 24. In DNA form, the CDR3 reads TGTGCCAGCAGCGACTTAGCCGGGACAGAGCACTCTGAGTCTTATGGCTACACCTTC. Translated, it gives CASSDLAGTEHSESYGYTF.

The V and J genes are TRBV20-1 and TRBJ2-3, with D perhaps matching TRBD2 (5 bases). V was trimmed by 1 base and J by 9 bases, leaving 17 bases between them. This CDR3 is 14 amino acids long. Looked up from germline, CDR1 is DFQATT and CDR2 is SNEGSKA (reference sequence). This chain's CDR3 is CSARAGLTEGTQYF. The CDR3 DNA reads TGCAGTGCTAGAGCCGGACTTACTGAAGGAACGCAGTATTTT.

The chain has TRBV19 and TRBJ2-7; 7 positions agree with TRBD1. The length of the CDR3 is 13 residues. The V gene end was trimmed by 9 bases and the J gene end by 3 bases; junction bases not matched to a gene: 8. Germline CDR1 reads LNHDA; CDR2 reads SQIVND (reference sequence). The CDR3 DNA follows: TGTGCCAGCGCCCCGGGACAGATCTACGAGCAGTACTTC. Protein product: CASAPGQIYEQYF. The entire variable domain, with the rest obtained from reference TRBV19 and TRBJ2-7, is as follows: DGGITQSPKYLFRKEGQNVTLSCEQNLNHDAMYWYRQDPGQGLRLIYYSQIVNDFQKGDIAEGYSVSREKKESFPLTVTSAQKNPTAFYLCASAPGQIYEQYFGPGTRLTVT.

This chain connects TRBV20-1 to TRBJ2-5; D might be TRBD1 or TRBD2, each matching 5 bases. The CDR3 length is 13 residues. Trimming took off 7 bases at V and 5 bases at J, with 17 bases between the two ends. The germline V gene encodes CDR1 DFQATT and CDR2 SNEGSKA (reference sequence). The CDR3 DNA reads as TGCAGTGGTACGAACAGGAGGTGGGAGACCCAGTACTTC. It is translated as CSGTNRRWETQYF.

The chain carries TRBV2 and TRBJ1-5, with no clear D. The CDR3 has 15 amino acids. The ends were cut back, 8 bases at V and 0 bases at J, with 14 bases in the middle. Germline values: CDR1 SNHLY, CDR2 FYNNEI. CDR3 loop: CASQETYYSNQPQHF. As DNA, the CDR3 is TGTGCCAGCCAAGAGACTTATTATAGCAATCAGCCCCAGCATTTT.

The chain combines TRBV10-3 with TRBJ1-2; 7 bases align to TRBD1. The CDR3 contains 17 residues. J lost 3 bases, V lost 0 bases, and 10 bases had no gene match. Germline values: CDR1 ENHRY, CDR2 SYGVKD. The CDR3 sequence: CAISESKGAPGHYGYTF. As DNA, the CDR3 is TGTGCCATCAGTGAGTCGAAGGGGGCTCCTGGGCACTATGGCTACACCTTC.

The rearrangement uses TRBV7-2 and TRBJ2-5; either TRBD1 or TRBD2 may fit D (6 bases each). The CDR3 is 15 residues long. The germline V gene encodes CDR1 SGHTA and CDR2 FQGNSA. V was shortened by 5 bases and J by 4 bases, with 17 bases between the two germline ends. CDR3: CASSQSSGAAETQYF. Here the CDR3 DNA reads TGTGCCAGCAGCCAAAGTTCGGGGGCGGCAGAGACCCAGTACTTC.

This chain connects TRBV24-1 to TRBJ1-5; D is uncertain. This CDR3 contains 13 residues. The germline gives CDR1 KGHDR, CDR2 SFDVKD. V was clipped by 3 bases and J by 6 bases, with 8 bases between them. CDR3 sequence: CATSDPPGQPQHF. CDR3 nucleotides: TGTGCCACCAGTGATCCCCCGGGTCAGCCCCAGCATTTT.

Within the sample, this clonotype is large (0.1 to 1%). The chain recombines TRBV19 with TRBJ1-1; 8 bases are a match to TRBD1. V trimming: 6 bases; J trimming: 6 bases; junction bases outside the gene matches: 9. The CDR3 is 14 residues long. Germline CDR1 LNHDA, CDR2 SQIVND (reference sequence). The CDR3 here is CASSRQGPGAEAFF. CDR3 in DNA: TGTGCCAGTAGCAGACAGGGGCCTGGCGCTGAAGCTTTCTTT.

The chain recombines TRBV6-1 with TRBJ1-5; TRBD1 might be the D (6 bases). V was clipped by 4 bases and J by 4 bases, with 17 bases between them. Germline CDR1 MNHNS, CDR2 SASEGT. The CDR3 runs to 16 residues. Here the CDR3 DNA reads TGTGCCAGCAGTGTTGGACAGCTATTAAGTAATCAGCCCCAGCATTTT. Its translation is CASSVGQLLSNQPQHF.

The chain is built from TRBV7-9 and TRBJ2-5, with 15 positions matching TRBD2. V gave up 5 bases and J gave up 5 bases; unmatched junction bases: 6. The CDR3 consists of 16 residues. The germline CDR1 and CDR2 sequences are SEHNR and FQNEAQ (reference sequence). The CDR3 loop reads CASSPMGLAGGETQYF. The CDR3, as DNA: TGTGCCAGCAGCCCTATGGGACTAGCGGGAGGTGAGACCCAGTACTTC.

V gene TRBV19 combines with J gene TRBJ1-5; D perhaps matches TRBD1 (6 bases). The ends were cut back, 5 bases at V and 2 bases at J, with 19 bases in the middle. CDR3 length equals 17 residues. CDR1 is LNHDA and CDR2 is SQIVND in the germline V gene (reference sequence). The CDR3 is CASSGALRTARNQPQHF. The CDR3 DNA reads as TGTGCCAGTAGTGGAGCCCTACGGACAGCCCGCAATCAGCCCCAGCATTTT.

The rearrangement links TRBV7-9 to TRBJ1-4, with D perhaps TRBD1 (6 bases). The CDR3 consists of 17 residues. Trimming cost V 5 bases and J 1 base, with 17 bases left between them. Per the germline V gene, CDR1 is SEHNR and CDR2 is FQNEAQ (reference sequence). For the CDR3, the DNA is TGTGCCAGCAGCCCAGAGCGGGGGCGGAAAACTAATGAAAAACTGTTTTTT. This encodes CASSPERGRKTNEKLFF.

The rearrangement links TRBV7-2 to TRBJ1-2; TRBD1 agrees at 11 bases. The CDR3 is 17 amino acids. The ends lost 5 bases at V and 12 bases at J; junction bases unmatched: 20. Germline CDR1 reads SGHTA; CDR2 reads FQGNSA. The CDR3 sequence is CASSKRRTGGANLDHTF. The CDR3 DNA reads as TGTGCCAGCAGCAAGAGACGGACAGGGGGCGCGAATCTTGACCACACCTTC.

The chain joins TRBV7-3 to TRBJ1-2; D gene uncertain. The CDR3 sequence is 13 residues long. V shed 5 bases and J shed 4 bases, with 11 bases lying between them. Germline CDR1 is SGHTA and CDR2 is FQGTGA. CDR3 loop: CASSVGHGYGYTF. CDR3 DNA sequence: TGTGCCAGCAGCGTCGGGCACGGCTATGGCTACACCTTC.

This clonotype was detected a few times. The chain couples TRBV24-1 to TRBJ1-6, with unresolved D. Germline V gene lookup returns CDR1 KGHDR and CDR2 SFDVKD. This CDR3 spans 16 amino acids. V was shortened by 3 bases and J by 6 bases, with 14 bases between the two germline ends. In DNA form, the CDR3 reads TGTGCCACCAGTGATACTGTCCCTTTGCCTAATTCACCCCTCCACTTT. Encoded protein: CATSDTVPLPNSPLHF.

The chain combines TRBV4-1 with TRBJ2-3; D possibly corresponds to TRBD1 (5 bases). The CDR3 sequence is 13 residues long. V was pared by 4 bases and J by 2 bases, with 7 bases between. Looked up from germline, CDR1 is MGHRA and CDR2 is YSYEKL. The CDR3 spells CASSLGATDTQYF. The CDR3 region has the DNA TGCGCCAGCAGCCTAGGGGCCACAGATACGCAGTATTTT.

The chain joins TRBV21-1 to TRBJ2-3. TRBV21-1 is a listed pseudogene. This CDR3 comprises 11 residues. The CDR3 sequence: CASSSTDTQYF. For the CDR3, the DNA is TGTGCCAGCAGTAGCACAGATACGCAGTATTTT.

The rearrangement links TRBV20-1 to TRBJ1-6; weak D call: TRBD1 (6 bases). With 8 bases removed from V and 4 bases from J, the gap between germline ends came to 15 bases. CDR1 and CDR2 (germline): DFQATT, SNEGSKA (reference sequence). This CDR3 has 14 residues. The CDR3 loop is CSTKPGHYNSPLHF. CDR3 in DNA: TGCAGTACGAAACCGGGACATTATAATTCACCCCTCCACTTT.

The CDR3 DNA follows: TGTGCCAGCAGCTTAGATCATCAGGGACCCTATGGCTACACCTTC. It is translated as CASSLDHQGPYGYTF. This sequence joins TRBV11-2 and TRBJ1-2, with D tentatively TRBD1 (5 bases). CDR1 and CDR2 from the germline V gene are SGHAT and FQNNGV. V was clipped by 0 bases and J by 4 bases, with 12 bases between them. The CDR3 runs 15 residues.

The V and J genes are TRBV20-1 and TRBJ2-3; possibly TRBD1 or TRBD2 for D (6 bases each). Germline V gene sequence: CDR1 DFQATT, CDR2 SNEGSKA (reference sequence). The V and J ends lost 1 base and 3 bases respectively, with 20 bases between them. The length of the CDR3 is 17 residues. CDR3 DNA: TGCAGTGCTAGAGTACCCCCGGGGGCGGGTGGGACAGATACGCAGTATTTT. Residues: CSARVPPGAGGTDTQYF.

As for this clonotype: At one boundary the junction diverges from the germline segment, which might be a read error. The chain recombines TRBV7-7 with TRBJ2-5, with 9 bases fitting TRBD2. In germline, CDR1 is SSHAT, CDR2 FNYEAQ (reference sequence). The CDR3 covers 14 residues. The CDR3 DNA is TGTGCTAGCAGCTTCCGACTAGCGGACAGTACCCAGTACTTC. It encodes CASSFRLADSTQYF.

This sequence joins TRBV20-1 and TRBJ1-4; unclear D gene. Between the trimmed V and J ends, which lost 0 bases and 8 bases, there was a span of 16 bases. The CDR3 runs to 15 residues. Germline CDR1 is DFQATT and CDR2 is SNEGSKA (reference sequence). Here the CDR3 DNA reads TGCAGTGCTAGAGATTGGAGAGGGTTGGAGGAAAAACTGTTTTTT. Amino acids: CSARDWRGLEEKLFF.

In this sample, this clonotype turned up a few times. This sequence joins TRBV27 and TRBJ1-6; weak D call: TRBD1 (6 bases). Per the germline V gene, CDR1 is MNHEY and CDR2 is SMNVEV (reference sequence). The CDR3 covers 19 residues. Trimming removed 2 bases at V and 7 bases at J, with 24 bases between. The DNA of the CDR3 is TGTGCCAGCAGTTTAGCTTCATGGTGGCAGGGGAACGTCAATTCACCCCTCCACTTT. It specifies CASSLASWWQGNVNSPLHF.

The gene calls are TRBV19 and TRBJ2-3; the match to TRBD1 covers 7 bases. V shed 0 bases and J 1 base; nucleotides not matched to a gene: 7. This CDR3 region has 17 residues. Germline V gene data show CDR1 as LNHDA and CDR2 as SQIVND (reference sequence). The CDR3 DNA sequence: TGTGCCAGTAGTATAGATCCCTCAGGACAGGGCACAGATACGCAGTATTTT. Its translation is CASSIDPSGQGTDTQYF.

The chain has TRBV25-1 and TRBJ2-5; 8 nucleotides agree with TRBD2. Germline V gene data show CDR1 as MGHDK and CDR2 as SYGVNS. The CDR3 contains 16 residues. V trimming: 4 bases; J trimming: 0 bases; junction bases outside the gene matches: 7. The CDR3 region is CASSGGLAGNQETQYF. The CDR3 DNA is TGTGCCAGCAGTGGGGGTTTAGCGGGGAACCAAGAGACCCAGTACTTC.

The chain employs TRBV21-1 and TRBJ2-2; the table gives TRBD2 as D, unverified against the DNA. TRBV21-1 is assigned pseudogene status. This CDR3 comprises 17 residues. The CDR3 nucleotides are TGTGCCAGCAGCAAAGCCCCTAGCGGGAGCGAAACCGGGGAGCTGTTTTTT. This sequence encodes CASSKAPSGSETGELFF.